This T cell receptor beta chain stems from a study of cytomegalovirus exposure and HLA in healthy donors. This CDR3 comprises 14 residues. Trimming at V came to 4 bases and at J to 5 bases, leaving 7 bases not matched to a gene. Germline V gene data show CDR1 as MNHEY and CDR2 as SVGAGI. This PCR relied on a set of 60 Vbeta primers and 13 Jbeta primers. The table came from immunoSEQ multiplex PCR; TCRdb's copy has only in-frame clones and leaves some out. This table holds around 100,000 clones, around 10% found once. The sequenced sample was PBMCs. The clonotype was recovered from a man aged 35 to 55 in good health and CMV-seropositive. J is TRBJ2-5 and V is TRBV6-5, with TRBD1 matching over 7 bases. The CDR3 DNA is TGTGCCAGCAGTTCAGGGGGTCGAAGGGAGACCCAGTACTTC. Protein: CASSSGGRRETQYF.